The 9 T cell receptor beta chains below come from one sample, sequenced in a study of lymphopenia after photon versus proton radiotherapy. The method was immunoSEQ multiplex PCR; TCRdb's version includes in-frame clones alone and lacks a portion of them. The data hold over 35,000 clones, with approximately 82% observed a single time. Sequences were derived from peripheral blood, sampled from a patient treated with proton-based radiotherapy. These receptor sequences come from a woman aged 70-85 years with pancreatic cancer.

This clone was seen more than once but under ten times. The chain joins TRBV11-1 to TRBJ1-1; D is perhaps TRBD1 (5 bases). Germline assignment: CDR1 SGHAT and CDR2 FQDESV (reference sequence). The V end was cut by 1 base, the J end by 2 bases, with 20 bases between. This CDR3 contains 18 residues. CDR3 sequence (DNA): TGTGCCAGCAGCTTAGGAGGCAGCCTCGGGTGGGGCAACACTGAAGCTTTCTTT. This gives the protein CASSLGGSLGWGNTEAFF.

This clone has a single count. The chain carries TRBV18 and TRBJ2-7, with a possible D match to TRBD2 (5 bases). The CDR3 is 16 amino acids. V was clipped by 0 bases and J by 1 base, with 13 bases between them. CDR1 and CDR2 from the germline V gene are KGHSH and LQKENI. DNA of the CDR3: TGTGCCAGCTCACCACCCTCGGCTAGCCAATCCTACGAGCAGTACTTC. The encoded protein is CASSPPSASQSYEQYF. Full variable domain (rest looked up from reference TRBV18 and TRBJ2-7): NAGVMQNPRHLVRRRGQEARLRCSPMKGHSHVYWYRQLPEEGLKFMVYLQKENIIDESGMPKERFSAEFPKEGPSILRIQQVVRGDSAAYFCASSPPSASQSYEQYFGPGTRLTVT.

The rearrangement uses TRBV30 and TRBJ2-7; D gene ambiguous. V was cut by 1 base and J by 2 bases, with 3 bases left in between. CDR3 size: 11 residues. The V gene's germline CDR1 is GTSNPN and CDR2 SVGIG (reference sequence). The CDR3 bases are TGTGCCTGGAGTGGTACCTACGAGCAGTACTTC. Residues: CAWSGTYEQYF.

This clone was seen only a few times. This chain joins TRBV4-3 and TRBJ2-1, with 12 nucleotides matching TRBD2. V shed 5 bases, J shed 6 bases, and the junction held 17 bases outside the gene matches. From germline, CDR1 is LGHNA and CDR2 YSLEER. CDR3 size: 19 residues. CDR3 nucleotide sequence: TGCGCCAGCAGCAGACAAGTCCTAGCGGGAGGGCCGAGGGCCAATGAGCAGTTCTTC. Amino acid sequence: CASSRQVLAGGPRANEQFF.

The V and J genes are TRBV14 and TRBJ2-1, with unresolved D. V was cut by 4 bases and J by 2 bases, with 12 bases left in between. The germline V gene encodes CDR1 SGHDN and CDR2 FVKESK. There are 15 residues in the CDR3. The CDR3 coding sequence is TGTGCCAGCAGCCTTTTCACAGACCCCTACAATGAGCAGTTCTTC. Its protein product is CASSLFTDPYNEQFF.

This clone has just a few counts. The V gene is TRBV10-3, the J gene TRBJ2-2; D remains ambiguous. This CDR3 region has 12 residues. CDR1 is ENHRY and CDR2 is SYGVKD in the germline V gene. The ends were cut back, 8 bases at V and 6 bases at J, with 10 bases in the middle. The CDR3 region has the DNA TGTGCCATCGGTTACGACCCCGGGGAGCTGTTTTTT. Its translation is CAIGYDPGELFF.

This chain uses TRBV7-9 with TRBJ1-2; no reliable D call. Germline V CDR1 and CDR2: SEHNR, FQNEAQ (reference sequence). The CDR3 has 14 residues. Between the trimmed V and J ends, which lost 3 bases and 6 bases, there was a span of 14 bases. DNA for the CDR3: TGTGCCAGCAGCTTTCCCCAGACGGCAAATGGCTACACCTTC. This codes for CASSFPQTANGYTF.

V is TRBV28 and J is TRBJ2-7; 12 nucleotides agree with TRBD2. V gave up 3 bases and J gave up 2 bases; unmatched junction bases: 8. There are 17 residues in the CDR3. Germline CDR1 is MDHEN and CDR2 is SYDVKM. The CDR3 sequence is CASSFTFLAGGTYEQYF. CDR3 sequence (DNA): TGTGCCAGCAGTTTCACCTTCCTAGCGGGGGGGACCTACGAGCAGTACTTC.

The CDR3 loop reads CATSRDPPGGGLLPYEQYF. The CDR3 DNA reads TGTGCCACCAGCAGAGACCCCCCAGGGGGGGGCTTACTCCCATACGAGCAGTACTTC. This rearrangement joins TRBV15 to TRBJ2-7; possibly TRBD1 or TRBD2 for D (7 bases each). The CDR3 is 19 residues long. Germline V gene sequence: CDR1 LNHNV, CDR2 YYDKDF (reference sequence). The V end lost 0 bases, the J end lost 4 bases, and 25 bases lay between the germline ends. The whole variable domain, filled in from reference TRBV15 and TRBJ2-7, reads DAMVIQNPRYQVTQFGKPVTLSCSQTLNHNVMYWYQQKSSQAPKLLFHYYDKDFNNEADTPDNFQSRRPNTSFCFLDIRSPGLGDTAMYLCATSRDPPGGGLLPYEQYFGPGTRLTVT.